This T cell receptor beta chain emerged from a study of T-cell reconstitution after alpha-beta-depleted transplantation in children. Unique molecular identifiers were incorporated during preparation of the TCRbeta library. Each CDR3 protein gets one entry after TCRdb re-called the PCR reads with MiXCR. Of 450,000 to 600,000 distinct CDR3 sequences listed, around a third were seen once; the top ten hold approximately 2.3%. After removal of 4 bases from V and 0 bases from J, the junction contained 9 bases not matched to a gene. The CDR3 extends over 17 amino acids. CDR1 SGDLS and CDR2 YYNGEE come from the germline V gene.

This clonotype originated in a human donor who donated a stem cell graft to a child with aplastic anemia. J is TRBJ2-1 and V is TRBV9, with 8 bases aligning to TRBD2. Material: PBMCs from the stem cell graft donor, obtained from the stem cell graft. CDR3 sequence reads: CASSRSKTSGSYNEQFF. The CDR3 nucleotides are TGTGCCAGCAGCCGATCTAAAACTAGCGGCTCCTACAATGAGCAGTTCTTC.